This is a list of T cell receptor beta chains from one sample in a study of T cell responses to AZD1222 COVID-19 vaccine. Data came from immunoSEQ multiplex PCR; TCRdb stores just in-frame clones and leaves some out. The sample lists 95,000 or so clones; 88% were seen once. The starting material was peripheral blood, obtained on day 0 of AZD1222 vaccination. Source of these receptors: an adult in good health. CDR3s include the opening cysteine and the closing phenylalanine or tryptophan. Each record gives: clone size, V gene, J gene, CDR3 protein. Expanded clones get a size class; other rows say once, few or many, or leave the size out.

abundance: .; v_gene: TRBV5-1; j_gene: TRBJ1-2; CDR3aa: CASSLASQGARGYTF
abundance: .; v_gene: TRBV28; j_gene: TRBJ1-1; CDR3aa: CASSLTVGDTEAFF
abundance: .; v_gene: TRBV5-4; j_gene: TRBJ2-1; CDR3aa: CASSGSPDRAGYEQFF
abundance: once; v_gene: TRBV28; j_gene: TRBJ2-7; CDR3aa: CASTPPRGEQYF
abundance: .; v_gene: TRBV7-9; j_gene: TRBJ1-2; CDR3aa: CASSSERGPRGYTF
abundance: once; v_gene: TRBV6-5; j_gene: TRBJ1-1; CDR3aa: CASSYSEQGWDTEAFF
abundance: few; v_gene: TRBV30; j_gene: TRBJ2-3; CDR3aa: CAWSVGLFTDTQYF
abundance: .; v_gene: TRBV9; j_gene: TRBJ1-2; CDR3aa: CASSSRAPYGYTF
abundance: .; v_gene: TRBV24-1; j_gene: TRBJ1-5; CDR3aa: CATSGPGRWNGQHF
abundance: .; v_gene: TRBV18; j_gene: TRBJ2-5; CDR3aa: CASSPLGGGQEETQYF
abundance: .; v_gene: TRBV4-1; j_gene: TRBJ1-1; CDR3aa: CASSQGRNTEAFF
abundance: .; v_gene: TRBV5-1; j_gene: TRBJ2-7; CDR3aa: CASSPTSGGYEQYF
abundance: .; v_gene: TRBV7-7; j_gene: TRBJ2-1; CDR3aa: CASSFDRSPYNEQFF
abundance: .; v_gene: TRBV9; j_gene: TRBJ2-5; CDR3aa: CASSPARGETQYF
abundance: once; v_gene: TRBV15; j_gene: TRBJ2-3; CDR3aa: CATSLGDGESTDTQYF
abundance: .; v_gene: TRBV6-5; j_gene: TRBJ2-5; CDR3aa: CASSSWTGQETQYF
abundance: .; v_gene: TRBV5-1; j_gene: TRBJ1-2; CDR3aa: CASRGRDLYGYTF
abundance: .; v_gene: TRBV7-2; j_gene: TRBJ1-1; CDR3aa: CASSFRDKNTEAFF
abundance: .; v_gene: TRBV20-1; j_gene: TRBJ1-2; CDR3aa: CSASRGGMNYGYTF
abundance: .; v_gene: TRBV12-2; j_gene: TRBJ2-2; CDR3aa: CASRLPTGVCTGELFF
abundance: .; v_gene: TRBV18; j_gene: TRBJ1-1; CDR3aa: CASSPDRQVPEAFF
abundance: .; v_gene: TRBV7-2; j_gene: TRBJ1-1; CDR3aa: CASSLFYSEAFF
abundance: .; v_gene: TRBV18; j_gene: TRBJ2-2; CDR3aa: CASSSSQAGGPGELFF
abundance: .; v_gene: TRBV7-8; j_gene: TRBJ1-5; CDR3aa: CASSTGQGARSSSQPQHF
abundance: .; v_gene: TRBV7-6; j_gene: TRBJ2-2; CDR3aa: CASSRDRGNTGELFF
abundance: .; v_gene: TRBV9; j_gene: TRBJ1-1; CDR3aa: CASSLDRGFATEAFF
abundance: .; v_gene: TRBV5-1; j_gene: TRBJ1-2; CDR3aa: CASSLDSSYGYTF